The sequence of this T cell receptor beta chain was determined in a study of blood T cell repertoires in COVID-19. TCRdb keeps only in-frame clones here, not all; method: immunoSEQ multiplex PCR. This table has more than 250,000 clones, about four fifths appearing once. The length of the CDR3 is 16 residues. The sequence came from a man aged 35-49 years who had been exposed to COVID-19. The V gene is TRBV21-1, the J gene TRBJ2-6; TRBD2, the D gene given by the table, was not confirmed from the DNA. TRBV21-1 represents a pseudogene. The sample consisted of PBMCs or T cells enriched from blood (not recorded which). CDR3 coding DNA: TGTGCCAGCAGCAGCCACCATAGCTCTGGGGCCAACGTCCTGACTTTC. As protein: CASSSHHSSGANVLTF.